What follows are 3 T cell receptor beta chains derived from one specimen sequenced in a study of T cells after yellow fever vaccination. TCRdb used MiXCR to reprocess the 5' RACE reads, holding one entry per CDR3 protein. Here the sample spans about 58,000 distinct CDR3 sequences, about 5.6% being singletons. The sequences come from PBMCs, either bulk or a sorted T-cell subset (CD4+, CD8+, memory, or dextramer-sorted; not recorded which), collected on the day of the yellow fever booster vaccination. These receptors all come from a man between 18 and 35 years old who received the YFV17D yellow fever vaccine.

This chain uses TRBV5-5 with TRBJ1-4; TRBD1 aligns across 9 bases. The CDR3 runs 17 residues. Germline V gene lookup returns CDR1 SGHKS and CDR2 YYEKEE (reference sequence). J was trimmed by 4 bases and V by 3 bases; bases with no gene match: 10. The CDR3: CASSWGQGGRVNEKLFF. In nucleotides, the CDR3 is TGTGCCAGCAGCTGGGGACAGGGAGGAAGGGTTAATGAAAAACTGTTTTTT. Full variable domain (rest looked up from reference TRBV5-5 and TRBJ1-4): DAGVTQSPTHLIKTRGQQVTLRCSPISGHKSVSWYQQVLGQGPQFIFQYYEKEERGRGNFPDRFSARQFPNYSSELNVNALLLGDSALYLCASSWGQGGRVNEKLFFGSGTQLSVL.

This clonotype was picked up a small number of times. The DNA for the CDR3 is TGTGCCAGCAGCTTAGGGCCCCTCGAGCAGTACTTC. Translating it yields CASSLGPLEQYF. The V gene is TRBV7-8, the J gene TRBJ2-7, with unresolved D. The CDR3 runs to 12 residues. Germline CDR1 reads SGHVS; CDR2 reads FQNEAQ. V lost 1 base and J lost 6, with 7 bases in between.

The rearrangement uses TRBV29-1 and TRBJ2-1; 8 positions match TRBD1. The V segment lost 2 bases and the J segment 8 bases; nucleotides outside the gene matches: 8. The germline V gene has CDR1 SQVTM and CDR2 ANQGSEA. The CDR3 is made up of 14 amino acids. The CDR3 here is CSVESQGASDEQFF. CDR3 nucleotides: TGCAGCGTTGAATCGCAGGGGGCTTCCGATGAGCAGTTCTTC.